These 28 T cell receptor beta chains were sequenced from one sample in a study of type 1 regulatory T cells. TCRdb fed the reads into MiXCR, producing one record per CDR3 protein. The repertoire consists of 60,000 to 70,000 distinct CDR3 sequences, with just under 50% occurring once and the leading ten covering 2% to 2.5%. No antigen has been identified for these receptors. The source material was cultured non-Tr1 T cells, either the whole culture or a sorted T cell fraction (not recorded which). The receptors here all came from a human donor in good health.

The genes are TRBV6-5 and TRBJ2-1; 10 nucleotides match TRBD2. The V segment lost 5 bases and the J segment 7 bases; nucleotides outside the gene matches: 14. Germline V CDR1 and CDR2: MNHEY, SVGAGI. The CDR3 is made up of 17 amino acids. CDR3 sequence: CASSPRTSGGARNEQFF. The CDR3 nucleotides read TGTGCCAGCAGTCCTAGGACCAGCGGGGGGGCCCGTAATGAGCAGTTCTTC.

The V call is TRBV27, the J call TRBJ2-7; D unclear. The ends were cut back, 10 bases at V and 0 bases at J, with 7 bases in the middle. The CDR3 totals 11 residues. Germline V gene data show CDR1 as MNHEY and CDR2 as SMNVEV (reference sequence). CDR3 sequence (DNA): TGTGCCACCGCGAGCTCCTACGAGCAGTACTTC. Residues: CATASSYEQYF.

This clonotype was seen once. For the CDR3, the DNA is TGCGCCAGCAGCTTGGATGGGTCAGACAATGAGCAGTTCTTC. Translated: CASSLDGSDNEQFF. The chain links TRBV5-1 to TRBJ2-1; no firm D call. This CDR3 comprises 14 residues. The V end was cut by 0 bases, the J end by 5 bases, with 9 bases between. Germline V gene sequence: CDR1 SGHRS, CDR2 YFSETQ.

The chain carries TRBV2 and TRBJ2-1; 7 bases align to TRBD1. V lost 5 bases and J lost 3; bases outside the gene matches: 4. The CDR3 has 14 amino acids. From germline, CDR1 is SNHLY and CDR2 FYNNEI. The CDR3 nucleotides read TGTGCCAGCAGTTGGTCAGGGGGCTACAATGAGCAGTTCTTC. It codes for CASSWSGGYNEQFF. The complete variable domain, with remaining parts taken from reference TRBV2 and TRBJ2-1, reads EPEVTQTPSHQVTQMGQEVILRCVPISNHLYFYWYRQILGQKVEFLVSFYNNEISEKSEIFDDQFSVERPDGSNFTLKIRSTKLEDSAMYFCASSWSGGYNEQFFGPGTRLTVL.

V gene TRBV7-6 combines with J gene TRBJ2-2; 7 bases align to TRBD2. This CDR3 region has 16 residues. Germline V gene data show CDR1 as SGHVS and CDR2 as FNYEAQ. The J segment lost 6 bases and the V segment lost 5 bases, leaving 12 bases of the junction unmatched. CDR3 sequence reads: CASSEGPAGMAGELFF. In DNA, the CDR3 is TGTGCCAGCAGCGAAGGTCCAGCGGGGATGGCCGGGGAGCTGTTTTTT.

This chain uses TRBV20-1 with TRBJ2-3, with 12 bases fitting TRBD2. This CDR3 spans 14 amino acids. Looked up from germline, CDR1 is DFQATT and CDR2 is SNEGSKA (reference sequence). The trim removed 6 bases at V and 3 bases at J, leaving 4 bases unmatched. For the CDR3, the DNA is TGCAGTGCACCTGGACTAGCGGGGACAGATACGCAGTATTTT. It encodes CSAPGLAGTDTQYF.

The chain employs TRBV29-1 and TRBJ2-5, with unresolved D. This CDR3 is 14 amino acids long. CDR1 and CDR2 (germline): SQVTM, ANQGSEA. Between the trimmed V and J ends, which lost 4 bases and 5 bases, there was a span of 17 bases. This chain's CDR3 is CSVVEILLKETQYF. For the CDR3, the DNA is TGCAGCGTTGTTGAGATCCTGCTCAAGGAGACCCAGTACTTC.

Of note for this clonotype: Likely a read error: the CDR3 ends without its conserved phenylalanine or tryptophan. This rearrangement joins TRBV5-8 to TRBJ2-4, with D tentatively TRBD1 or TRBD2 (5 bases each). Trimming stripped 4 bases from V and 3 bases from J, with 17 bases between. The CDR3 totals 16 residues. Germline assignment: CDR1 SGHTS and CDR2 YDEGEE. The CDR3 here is CASSGGRGRGKNIQYS. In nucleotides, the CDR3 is TGTGCCAGCAGCGGGGGACGAGGGCGAGGCAAAAACATTCAGTACTCC.

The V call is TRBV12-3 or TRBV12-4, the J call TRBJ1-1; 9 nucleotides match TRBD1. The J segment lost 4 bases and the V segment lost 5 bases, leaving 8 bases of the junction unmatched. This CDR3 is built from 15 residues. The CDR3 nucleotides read TGTGCCAGCAGTGGGACAGGGTTCGTGAGCACTGAAGCTTTCTTT. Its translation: CASSGTGFVSTEAFF.

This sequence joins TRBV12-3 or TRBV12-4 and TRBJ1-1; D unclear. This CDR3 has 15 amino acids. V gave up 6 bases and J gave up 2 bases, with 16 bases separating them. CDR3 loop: CASSKQLGGNTEAFF. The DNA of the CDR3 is TGTGCCAGCAGCAAACAATTAGGCGGCAACACTGAAGCTTTCTTT.

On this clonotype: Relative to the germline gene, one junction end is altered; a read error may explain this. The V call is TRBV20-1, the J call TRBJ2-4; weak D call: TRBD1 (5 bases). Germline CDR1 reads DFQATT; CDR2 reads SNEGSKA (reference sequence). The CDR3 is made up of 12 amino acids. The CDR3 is CSAQGGPNIQHF. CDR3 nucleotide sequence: TGCAGTGCCCAGGGTGGGCCAAACATTCAGCACTTC.

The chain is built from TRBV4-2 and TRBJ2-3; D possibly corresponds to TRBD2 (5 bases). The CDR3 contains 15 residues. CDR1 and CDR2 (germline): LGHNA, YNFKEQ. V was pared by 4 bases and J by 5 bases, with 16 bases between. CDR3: CASSPPSGGRDTQYF. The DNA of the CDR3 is TGTGCCAGCAGCCCGCCGTCAGGAGGAAGAGATACGCAGTATTTT.

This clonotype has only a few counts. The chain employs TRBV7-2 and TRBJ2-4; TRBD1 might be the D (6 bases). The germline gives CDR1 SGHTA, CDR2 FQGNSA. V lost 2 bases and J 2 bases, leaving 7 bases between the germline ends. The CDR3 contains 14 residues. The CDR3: CASSLQGSKNIQYF. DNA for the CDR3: TGTGCCAGCAGCTTACAGGGGTCCAAAAACATTCAGTACTTC.

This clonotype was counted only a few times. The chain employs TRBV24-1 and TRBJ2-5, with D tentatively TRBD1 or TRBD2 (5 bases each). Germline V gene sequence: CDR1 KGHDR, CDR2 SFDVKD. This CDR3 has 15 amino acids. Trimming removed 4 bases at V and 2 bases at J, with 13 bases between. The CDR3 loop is CATSDPGTAQETQYF. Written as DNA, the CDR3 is TGTGCCACCAGTGACCCCGGGACGGCGCAAGAGACCCAGTACTTC.

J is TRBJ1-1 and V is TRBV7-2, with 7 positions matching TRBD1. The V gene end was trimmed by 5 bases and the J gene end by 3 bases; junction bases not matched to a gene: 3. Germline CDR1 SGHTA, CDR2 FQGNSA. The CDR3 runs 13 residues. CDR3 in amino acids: CASSMQGDTEAFF. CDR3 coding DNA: TGTGCCAGCAGCATGCAGGGGGACACTGAAGCTTTCTTT.

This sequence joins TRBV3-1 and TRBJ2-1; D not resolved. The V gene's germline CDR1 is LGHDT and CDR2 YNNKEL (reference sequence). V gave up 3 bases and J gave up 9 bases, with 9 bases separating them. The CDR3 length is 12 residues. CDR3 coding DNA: TGTGCCAGCAGCCAGAGAGCATTTGAGCAGTTCTTC. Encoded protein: CASSQRAFEQFF.

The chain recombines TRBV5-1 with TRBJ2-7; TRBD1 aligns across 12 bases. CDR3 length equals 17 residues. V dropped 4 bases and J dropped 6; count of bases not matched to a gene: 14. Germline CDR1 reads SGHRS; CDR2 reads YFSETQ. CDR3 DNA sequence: TGCGCCAGCAGCACCGGAGCGGGACAGGGGGCGTTTGTCGAGCAGTACTTC. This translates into CASSTGAGQGAFVEQYF.

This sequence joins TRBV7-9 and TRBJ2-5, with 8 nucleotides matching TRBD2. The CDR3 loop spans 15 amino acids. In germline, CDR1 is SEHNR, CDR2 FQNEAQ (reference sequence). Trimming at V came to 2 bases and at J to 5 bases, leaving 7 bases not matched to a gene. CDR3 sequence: CASSLPGLVGETQYF. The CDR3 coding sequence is TGTGCCAGCAGCTTACCGGGACTAGTGGGGGAGACCCAGTACTTC.

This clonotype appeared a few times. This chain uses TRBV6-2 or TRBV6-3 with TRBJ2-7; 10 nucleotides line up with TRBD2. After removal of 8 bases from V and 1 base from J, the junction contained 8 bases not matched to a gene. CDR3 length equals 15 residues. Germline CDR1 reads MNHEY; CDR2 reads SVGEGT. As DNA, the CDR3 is TGTGCCAGCCGATCCAGCGGGGGGGCGTCCTACGAGCAGTACTTC. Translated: CASRSSGGASYEQYF.

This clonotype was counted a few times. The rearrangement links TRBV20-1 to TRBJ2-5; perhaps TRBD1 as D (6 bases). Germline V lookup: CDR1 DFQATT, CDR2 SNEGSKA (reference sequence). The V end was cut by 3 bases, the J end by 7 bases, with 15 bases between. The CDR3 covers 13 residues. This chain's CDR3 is CSARWDIKGTQYF. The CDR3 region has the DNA TGCAGTGCTAGGTGGGACATCAAGGGGACCCAGTACTTC.

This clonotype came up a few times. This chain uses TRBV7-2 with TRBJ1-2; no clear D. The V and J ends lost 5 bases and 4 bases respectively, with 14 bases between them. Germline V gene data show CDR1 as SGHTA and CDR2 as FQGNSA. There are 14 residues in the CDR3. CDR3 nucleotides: TGTGCCAGCAGCGCCCGGACGGGATCCTATGGCTACACCTTC. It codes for CASSARTGSYGYTF.

As DNA, the CDR3 is TGTGCCAGTACTGCCGGGACTAGCGGGGCCGCCTTAAACAATGAGCAGTTCTTC. It specifies CASTAGTSGAALNNEQFF. The rearrangement links TRBV19 to TRBJ2-1, with 13 bases identical to TRBD2. The CDR3 runs 18 residues. The ends lost 7 bases at V and 5 bases at J; junction bases unmatched: 14. The germline V gene encodes CDR1 LNHDA and CDR2 SQIVND (reference sequence).

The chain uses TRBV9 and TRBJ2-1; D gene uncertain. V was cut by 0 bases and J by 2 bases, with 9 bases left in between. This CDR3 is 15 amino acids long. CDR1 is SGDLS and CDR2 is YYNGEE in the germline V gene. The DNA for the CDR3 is TGTGCCAGCAGCGTAGATGGTAGGGCCTACAATGAGCAGTTCTTC. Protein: CASSVDGRAYNEQFF.

CDR3 DNA sequence: TGTGCCTTTGAAACGGGACAGGGCTGGGCCAACGTCCTGACTTTC. This codes for CAFETGQGWANVLTF. The chain recombines TRBV30 with TRBJ2-6; 9 bases agree with TRBD1. V was pared by 7 bases and J by 5 bases, with 9 bases of the junction left unmatched. Germline V gene data show CDR1 as GTSNPN and CDR2 as SVGIG (reference sequence). CDR3 size: 15 residues.

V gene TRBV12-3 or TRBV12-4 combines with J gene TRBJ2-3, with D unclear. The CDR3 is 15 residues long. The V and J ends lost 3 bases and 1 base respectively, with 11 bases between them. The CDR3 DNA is TGTGCCAGCAGTTTCGGCGACACGGGCACAGATACGCAGTATTTT. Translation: CASSFGDTGTDTQYF.

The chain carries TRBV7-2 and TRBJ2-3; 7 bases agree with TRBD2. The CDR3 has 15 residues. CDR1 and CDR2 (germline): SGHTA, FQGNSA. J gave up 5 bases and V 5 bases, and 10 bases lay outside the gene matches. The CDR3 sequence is CASSLLGRGEDTQYF. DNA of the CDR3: TGTGCCAGCAGCCTCCTCGGTCGGGGGGAAGATACGCAGTATTTT.

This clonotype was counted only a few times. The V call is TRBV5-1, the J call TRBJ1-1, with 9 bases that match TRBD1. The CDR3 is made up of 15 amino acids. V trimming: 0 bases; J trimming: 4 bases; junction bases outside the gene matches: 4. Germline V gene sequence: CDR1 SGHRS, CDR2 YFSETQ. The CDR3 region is CASSLGVTGGTEAFF. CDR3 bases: TGCGCCAGCAGCTTGGGAGTGACAGGGGGCACTGAAGCTTTCTTT.

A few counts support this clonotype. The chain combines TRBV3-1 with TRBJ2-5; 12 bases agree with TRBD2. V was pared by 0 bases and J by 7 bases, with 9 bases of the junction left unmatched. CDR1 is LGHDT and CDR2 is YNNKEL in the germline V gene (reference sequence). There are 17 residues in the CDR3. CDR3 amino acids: CASSQEGLAGWSGTQYF. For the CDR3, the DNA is TGTGCCAGCAGCCAAGAAGGACTAGCGGGGTGGAGCGGGACCCAGTACTTC.